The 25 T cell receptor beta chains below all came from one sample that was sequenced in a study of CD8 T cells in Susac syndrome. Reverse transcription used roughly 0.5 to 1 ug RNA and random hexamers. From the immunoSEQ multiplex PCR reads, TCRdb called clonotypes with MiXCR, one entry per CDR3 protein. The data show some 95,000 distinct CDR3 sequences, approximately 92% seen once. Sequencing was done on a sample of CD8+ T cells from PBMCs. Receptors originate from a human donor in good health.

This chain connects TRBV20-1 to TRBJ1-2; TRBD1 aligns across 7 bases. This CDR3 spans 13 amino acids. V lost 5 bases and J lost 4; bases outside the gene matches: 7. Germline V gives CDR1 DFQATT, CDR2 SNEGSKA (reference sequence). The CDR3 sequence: CSAPVTGSYGYTF. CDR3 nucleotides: TGCAGTGCTCCAGTGACAGGGAGCTATGGCTACACCTTC.

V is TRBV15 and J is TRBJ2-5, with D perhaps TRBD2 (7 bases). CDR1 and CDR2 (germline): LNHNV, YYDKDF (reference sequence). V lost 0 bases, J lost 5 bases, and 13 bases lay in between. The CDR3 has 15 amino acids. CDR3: CATSRDKGGVETQYF. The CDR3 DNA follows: TGTGCCACCAGCAGAGATAAAGGGGGGGTTGAGACCCAGTACTTC.

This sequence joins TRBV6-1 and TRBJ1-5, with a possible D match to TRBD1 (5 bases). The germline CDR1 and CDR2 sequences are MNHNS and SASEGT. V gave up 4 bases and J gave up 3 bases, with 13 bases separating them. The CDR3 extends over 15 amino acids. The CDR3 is CASSVADRLNQPQHF. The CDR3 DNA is TGTGCCAGCAGTGTTGCAGACAGACTCAATCAGCCCCAGCATTTT.

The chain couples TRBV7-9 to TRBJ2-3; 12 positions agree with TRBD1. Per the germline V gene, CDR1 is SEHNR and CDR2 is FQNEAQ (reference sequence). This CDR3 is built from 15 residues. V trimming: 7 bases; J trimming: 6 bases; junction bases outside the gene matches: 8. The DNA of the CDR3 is TGTGCCAGCACGCTCCGGGACAGGGGGCTGGATACGCAGTATTTT. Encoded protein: CASTLRDRGLDTQYF.

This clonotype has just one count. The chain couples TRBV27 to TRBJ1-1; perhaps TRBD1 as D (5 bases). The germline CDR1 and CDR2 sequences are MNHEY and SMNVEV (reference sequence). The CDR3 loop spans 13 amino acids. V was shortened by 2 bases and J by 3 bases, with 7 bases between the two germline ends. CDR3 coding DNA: TGTGCCAGCAGTTTACTGGGGGACACTGAAGCTTTCTTT. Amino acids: CASSLLGDTEAFF.

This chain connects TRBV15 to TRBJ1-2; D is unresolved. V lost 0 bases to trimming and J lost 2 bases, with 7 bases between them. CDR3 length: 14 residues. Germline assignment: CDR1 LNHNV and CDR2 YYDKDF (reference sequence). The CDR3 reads CATSRESDNYGYTF. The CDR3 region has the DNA TGTGCCACCAGCAGAGAGTCCGACAACTATGGCTACACCTTC.

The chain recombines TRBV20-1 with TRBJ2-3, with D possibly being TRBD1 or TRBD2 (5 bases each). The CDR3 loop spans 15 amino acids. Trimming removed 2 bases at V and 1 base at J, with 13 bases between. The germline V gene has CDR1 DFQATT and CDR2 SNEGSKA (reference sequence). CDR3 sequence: CSARLARVGTDTQYF. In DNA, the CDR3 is TGCAGTGCTAGACTAGCCAGGGTGGGCACAGATACGCAGTATTTT.

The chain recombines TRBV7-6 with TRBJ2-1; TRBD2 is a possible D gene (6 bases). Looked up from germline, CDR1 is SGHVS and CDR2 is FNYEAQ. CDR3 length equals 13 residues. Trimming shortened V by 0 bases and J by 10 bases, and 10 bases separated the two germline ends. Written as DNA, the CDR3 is TGTGCCAGCAGCTTAGCTCTCCGGGGGGAGCAGTTCTTC. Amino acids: CASSLALRGEQFF.

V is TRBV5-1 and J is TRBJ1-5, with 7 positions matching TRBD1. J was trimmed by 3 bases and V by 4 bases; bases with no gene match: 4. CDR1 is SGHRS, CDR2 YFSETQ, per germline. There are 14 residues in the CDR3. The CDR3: CASSPQGPNQPQHF. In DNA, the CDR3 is TGCGCCAGCAGCCCACAGGGGCCCAATCAGCCCCAGCATTTT.

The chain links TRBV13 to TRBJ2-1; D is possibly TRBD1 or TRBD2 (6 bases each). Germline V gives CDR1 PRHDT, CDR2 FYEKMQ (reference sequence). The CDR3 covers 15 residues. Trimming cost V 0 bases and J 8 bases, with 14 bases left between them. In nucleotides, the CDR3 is TGTGCCAGCAGCTTAGGTGGGGGCCGGGGGTATGAGCAGTTCTTC. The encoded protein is CASSLGGGRGYEQFF.

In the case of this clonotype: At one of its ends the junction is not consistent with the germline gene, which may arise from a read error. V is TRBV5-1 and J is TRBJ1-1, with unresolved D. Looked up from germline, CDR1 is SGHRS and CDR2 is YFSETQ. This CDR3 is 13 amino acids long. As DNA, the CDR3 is TGCGCCAGCAACTTGGGTAGGAACACTGAAGCTTTCTTT. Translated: CASNLGRNTEAFF.

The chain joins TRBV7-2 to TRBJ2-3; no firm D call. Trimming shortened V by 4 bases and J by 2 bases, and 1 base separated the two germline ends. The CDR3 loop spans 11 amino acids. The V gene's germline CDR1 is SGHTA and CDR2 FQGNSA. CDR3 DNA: TGTGCCAGCAGCTACACAGATACGCAGTATTTT. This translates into CASSYTDTQYF. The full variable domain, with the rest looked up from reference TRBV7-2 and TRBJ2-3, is GAGVSQSPSNKVTEKGKDVELRCDPISGHTALYWYRQSLGQGLEFLIYFQGNSAPDKSGLPSDRFSAERTGGSVSTLTIQRTQQEDSAVYLCASSYTDTQYFGPGTRLTVL.

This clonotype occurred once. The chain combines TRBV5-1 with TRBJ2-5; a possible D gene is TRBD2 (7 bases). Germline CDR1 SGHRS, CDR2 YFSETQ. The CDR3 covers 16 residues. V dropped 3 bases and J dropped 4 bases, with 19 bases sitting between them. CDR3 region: CASSSRGGGVRETQYF. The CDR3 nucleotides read TGCGCCAGCAGCTCCCGAGGGGGAGGGGTTCGAGAGACCCAGTACTTC.

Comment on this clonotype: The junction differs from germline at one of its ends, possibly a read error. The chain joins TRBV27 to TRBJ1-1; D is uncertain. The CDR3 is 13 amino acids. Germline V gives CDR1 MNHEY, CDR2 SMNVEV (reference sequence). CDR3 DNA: TGTGCCAGCAGCTTATCCCCCCGCACTGAAGCTTTCTTT. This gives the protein CASSLSPRTEAFF.

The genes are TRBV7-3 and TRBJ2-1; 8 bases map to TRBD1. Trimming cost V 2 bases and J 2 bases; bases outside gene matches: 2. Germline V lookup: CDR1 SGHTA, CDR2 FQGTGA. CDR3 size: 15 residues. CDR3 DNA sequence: TGTGCCAGCAGCTTAGGACAGGGAACCTACAATGAGCAGTTCTTC. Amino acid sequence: CASSLGQGTYNEQFF. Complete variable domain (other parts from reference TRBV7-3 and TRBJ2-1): GAGVSQTPSNKVTEKGKYVELRCDPISGHTALYWYRQSLGQGPEFLIYFQGTGAADDSGLPNDRFFAVRPEGSVSTLKIQRTERGDSAVYLCASSLGQGTYNEQFFGPGTRLTVL.

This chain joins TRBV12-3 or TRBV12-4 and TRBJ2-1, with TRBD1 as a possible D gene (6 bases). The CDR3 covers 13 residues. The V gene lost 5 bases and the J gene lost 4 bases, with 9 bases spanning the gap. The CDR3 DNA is TGTGCCAGCAGTGTCGGACAGTACAATGAGCAGTTCTTC. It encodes CASSVGQYNEQFF.

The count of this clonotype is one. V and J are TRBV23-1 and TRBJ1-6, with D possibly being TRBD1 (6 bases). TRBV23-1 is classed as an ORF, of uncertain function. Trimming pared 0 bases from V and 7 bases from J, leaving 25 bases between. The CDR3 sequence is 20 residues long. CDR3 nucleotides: TGCGCCAGCAGTCAATCGACCGGATTCTCAGGGGCACAGGTCAATTCACCCCTCCACTTT. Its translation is CASSQSTGFSGAQVNSPLHF.

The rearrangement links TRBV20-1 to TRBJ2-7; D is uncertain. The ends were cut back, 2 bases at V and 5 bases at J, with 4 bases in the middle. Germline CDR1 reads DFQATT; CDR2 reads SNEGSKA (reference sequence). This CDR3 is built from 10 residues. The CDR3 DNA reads TGCAGTGCTAGACAGAACGAGCAGTACTTC. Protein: CSARQNEQYF.

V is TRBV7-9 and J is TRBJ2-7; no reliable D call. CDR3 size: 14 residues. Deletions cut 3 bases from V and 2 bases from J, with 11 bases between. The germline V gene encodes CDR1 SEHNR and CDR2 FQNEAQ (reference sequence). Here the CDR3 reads CASSLPTPPYEQYF. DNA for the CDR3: TGTGCCAGCAGCTTGCCCACACCTCCCTACGAGCAGTACTTC.

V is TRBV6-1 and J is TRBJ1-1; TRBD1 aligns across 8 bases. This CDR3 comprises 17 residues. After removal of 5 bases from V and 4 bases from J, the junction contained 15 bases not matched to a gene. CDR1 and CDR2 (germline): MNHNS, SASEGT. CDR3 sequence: CASSRQGPFLPGTEAFF. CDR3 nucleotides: TGTGCCAGCAGTCGACAGGGGCCCTTTCTACCGGGCACTGAAGCTTTCTTT.

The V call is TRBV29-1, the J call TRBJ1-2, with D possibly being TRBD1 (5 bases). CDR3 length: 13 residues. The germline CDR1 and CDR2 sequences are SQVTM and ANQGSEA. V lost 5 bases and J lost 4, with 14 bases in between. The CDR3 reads CSVPCGDSYGYTF. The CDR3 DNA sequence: TGCAGCGTTCCCTGCGGGGACTCCTATGGCTACACCTTC.

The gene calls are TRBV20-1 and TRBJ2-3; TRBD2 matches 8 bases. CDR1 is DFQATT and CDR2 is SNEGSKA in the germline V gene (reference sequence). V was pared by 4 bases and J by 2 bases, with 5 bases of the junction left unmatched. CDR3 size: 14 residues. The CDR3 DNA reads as TGCAGTGCTAAACTAGCGGATCTCACAGATACGCAGTATTTT. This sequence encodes CSAKLADLTDTQYF.

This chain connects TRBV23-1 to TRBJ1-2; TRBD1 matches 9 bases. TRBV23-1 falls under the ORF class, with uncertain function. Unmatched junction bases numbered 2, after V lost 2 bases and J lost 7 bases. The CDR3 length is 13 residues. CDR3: CASSQRQGGGYTF. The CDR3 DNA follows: TGCGCCAGCAGTCAAAGACAGGGGGGTGGCTACACCTTC.

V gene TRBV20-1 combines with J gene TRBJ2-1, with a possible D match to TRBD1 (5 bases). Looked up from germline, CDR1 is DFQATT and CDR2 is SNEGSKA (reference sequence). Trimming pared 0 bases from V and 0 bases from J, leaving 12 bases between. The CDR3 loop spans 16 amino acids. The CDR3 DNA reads TGCAGTGCTAGAGATGCAGGGTTAGGCTCCTACAATGAGCAGTTCTTC. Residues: CSARDAGLGSYNEQFF.

The CDR3 protein is CASSSGASGGETQYF. Written as DNA, the CDR3 is TGTGCCAGCAGTTCGGGGGCTAGCGGGGGGGAGACCCAGTACTTC. V is TRBV12-3 or TRBV12-4 and J is TRBJ2-5; 11 bases map to TRBD2. J lost 5 bases, V lost 4 bases, and 6 bases had no gene match. CDR3 length: 15 amino acids.